A selection of T cell receptor beta chains follows, all from one sample in a study of T cell repertoires in cytomegalovirus infection. TCRdb reanalysed the reads using MiXCR and keeps one entry per CDR3 protein. The sample holds 550,000 to 700,000 distinct CDR3 sequences, almost 40% seen once. What these receptors recognize is not known. This sample comprised cultured PBMCs, obtained from culture after CMV antigen stimulation. Receptor source: a human donor in good health (CMV status not recorded). Some clones in this sample may be carry-over from other donors' samples. Each CDR3 is given with its conserved first and last residue. The D gene is left open where the match is weak. Some rows have no size entry. The others give once, few or many, or a class for an expanded clone.

d_gene | abundance | j_gene | v_gene | CDR3nt | CDR3aa
. | . | TRBJ2-7 | TRBV11-2 | TGTGCCAGCAGCTTAGCACTTCTTAGCTACGAGCAGTACTTC | CASSLALLSYEQYF
. | . | TRBJ2-5 | TRBV7-6 | TGTGCCAGCAGCCCCCCAAGTGGGACCCAGTACTTC | CASSPPSGTQYF
TRBD1 | few | TRBJ2-7 | TRBV2 | TGTGCCAGCACGGCGGACAGGGGGTTTATCGAGCAGTACTTC | CASTADRGFIEQYF
. | . | TRBJ2-4 | TRBV6-5 | TGTGCCAGCAGTTACTCGTTCGCGGCCAAAAACATTCAGTACTTC | CASSYSFAAKNIQYF
. | few | TRBJ1-1 | TRBV7-8 | TGTGCCAGCAACCCCCGGGGTAGGAACACTGAAGCTTTCTTT | CASNPRGRNTEAFF
. | few | TRBJ1-5 | TRBV12-3/TRBV12-4 | TGTGCCAGCAACAAAGGGGCCGATCAGCCCCAGCATTTT | CASNKGADQPQHF
TRBD1 | . | TRBJ2-1 | TRBV10-3 | TGTGCCATCAGCCTAAGGGGACAGGGACCCAACAATGAGCAGTTCTTC | CAISLRGQGPNNEQFF
. | few | TRBJ1-1 | TRBV7-8 | TGTGCCAGCAGCCCGAAGGGGAGAATGAACACTGAAGCTTTCTTT | CASSPKGRMNTEAFF
. | . | TRBJ2-2 | TRBV6-1 | TGTGCCAGCAGTGATTGGGGTTTTGGGGAGCTGTTTTTT | CASSDWGFGELFF
TRBD1 | . | TRBJ2-7 | TRBV6-1 | TGTGCCAGCAGTATGGGACAGGGGGCACCTGTGGGCGAGCAGTACTTC | CASSMGQGAPVGEQYF
TRBD2 | few | TRBJ2-3 | TRBV24-1 | TGTGCCACCAGTGACCCCGGGACTAGCGGGAGTACAGATACGCAGTATTTT | CATSDPGTSGSTDTQYF
TRBD2 | . | TRBJ2-5 | TRBV20-1 | TGCAGTGTGGGACTAGCAGCCGTGGTGGGGGAGACCCAGTACTTC | CSVGLAAVVGETQYF
. | . | TRBJ1-5 | TRBV29-1 | TGCAGCGTTGAACTCCGGGAAGGTCAGCCCCAGCATTTT | CSVELREGQPQHF